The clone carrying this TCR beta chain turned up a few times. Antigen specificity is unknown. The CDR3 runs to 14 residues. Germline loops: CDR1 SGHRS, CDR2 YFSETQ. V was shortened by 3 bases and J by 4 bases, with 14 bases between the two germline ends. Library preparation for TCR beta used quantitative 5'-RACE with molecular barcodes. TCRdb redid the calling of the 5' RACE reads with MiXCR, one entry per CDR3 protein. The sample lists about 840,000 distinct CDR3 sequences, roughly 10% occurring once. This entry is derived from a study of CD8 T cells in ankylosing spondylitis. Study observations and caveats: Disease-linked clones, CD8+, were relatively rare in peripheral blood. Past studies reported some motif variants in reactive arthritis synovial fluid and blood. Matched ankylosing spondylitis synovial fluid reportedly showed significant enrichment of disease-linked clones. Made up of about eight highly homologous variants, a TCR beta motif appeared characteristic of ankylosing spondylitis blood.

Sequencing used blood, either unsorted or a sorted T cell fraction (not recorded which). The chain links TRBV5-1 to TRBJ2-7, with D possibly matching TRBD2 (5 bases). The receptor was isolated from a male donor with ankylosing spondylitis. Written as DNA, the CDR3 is TGCGCCAGCAGCTCGAGCTCCGGGGTATACGAGCAGTACTTC. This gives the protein CASSSSSGVYEQYF.